Below are 16 T cell receptor beta chains sequenced from a single sample in a study of blood T cells in healthy people across ages. A second PCR of roughly 6 to 12 cycles used a sample-barcoded 5' primer and a J-beta primer mix. Via MiXCR, TCRdb re-called the 5' RACE reads, giving one row per CDR3 protein. The repertoire consists of 1.5 million to 1.8 million distinct CDR3 sequences, with 35% to 45% occurring once and the leading ten covering about 4%. The sample comprised blood. These receptors were obtained from a young woman in good health.

This clonotype has more than one count but fewer than ten. The chain combines TRBV28 with TRBJ2-3; possible D gene TRBD2, 6 bases. Germline CDR1 MDHEN, CDR2 SYDVKM. Between the trimmed V and J ends, which lost 10 bases and 6 bases, there was a span of 20 bases. The CDR3 extends over 14 amino acids. The CDR3 loop reads CATRDSQGHDTQYF. The CDR3, as DNA: TGTGCCACTCGGGACTCCCAGGGTCACGATACGCAGTATTTT.

This clonotype was seen only a few times. The J gene is TRBJ2-5, the V gene TRBV20-1, with a tentative D call TRBD2 (6 bases). Germline CDR1 DFQATT, CDR2 SNEGSKA (reference sequence). This CDR3 comprises 13 residues. V lost 5 bases and J lost 5, with 15 bases in between. CDR3 protein: CSAGRSPRETQYF. For the CDR3, the DNA is TGCAGTGCTGGGAGGAGCCCTCGGGAGACCCAGTACTTC.

A word on this clonotype: This sequence may be a read error, since a much larger clone differs from it by one base. This rearrangement joins TRBV7-9 to TRBJ2-1; 9 positions match TRBD2. This CDR3 is 15 amino acids long. The germline gives CDR1 SEHNR, CDR2 FQNEAQ (reference sequence). The CDR3 loop is CTSSISGSSYNEQFF. The CDR3 region has the DNA TGTACCAGCAGCATTAGCGGGAGCTCCTACAATGAGCAGTTCTTC.

This clonotype was counted a few times. The chain is built from TRBV29-1 and TRBJ2-3, with 7 bases matching TRBD2. The CDR3 length is 18 residues. CDR1 is SQVTM and CDR2 is ANQGSEA in the germline V gene. Unmatched junction bases numbered 19, after V lost 4 bases and J lost 3 bases. CDR3 amino acids: CSVVVRRGSLPRTDTQYF. CDR3 sequence (DNA): TGCAGCGTTGTAGTCAGGCGGGGGAGTCTCCCGAGAACAGATACGCAGTATTTT.

Worth noting for this clonotype: Sequence at one end of the junction differs from germline and may be a read error. The chain has TRBV5-1 and TRBJ1-2; D not certain. The CDR3 has 13 residues. Germline CDR1 reads SGHRS; CDR2 reads YFSETQ. The CDR3 coding sequence is TGCGCCAGCAGCGTGGTGGTTTCCTATGGCTACATCTTC. It yields the protein CASSVVVSYGYIF.

CDR3 sequence (DNA): TGTGCCAGCAGTTCCCGACAGTTCCTCTACAATGAGCAGTTCTTC. It is translated as CASSSRQFLYNEQFF. The chain uses TRBV12-3 or TRBV12-4 and TRBJ2-1; tentatively, D is TRBD1 (5 bases). Trimming took off 4 bases at V and 3 bases at J, with 13 bases between the two ends. The CDR3 spans 15 residues.

This rearrangement joins TRBV4-1 to TRBJ1-1; weak D call: TRBD1 (5 bases). CDR1 and CDR2 (germline): MGHRA, YSYEKL. CDR3 size: 14 residues. The V and J ends lost 2 bases and 6 bases respectively, with 13 bases between them. DNA of the CDR3: TGCGCCAGCAGCCAAATGGATTGGGGCGCTGAAGCTTTCTTT. Translation: CASSQMDWGAEAFF.

Many counts were recorded for this clonotype. The V gene is TRBV12-3 or TRBV12-4, the J gene TRBJ1-2, with 11 nucleotides matching TRBD1. The CDR3 runs 13 residues. Trimming cost V 6 bases and J 7 bases; bases outside gene matches: 4. This CDR3 is CASSRDRGSGYTF. DNA for the CDR3: TGTGCCAGCAGCCGGGACAGGGGGTCTGGCTACACCTTC.

The V gene is TRBV7-9, the J gene TRBJ2-7; D is undetermined. V lost 1 base and J 4 bases, leaving 11 bases between the germline ends. This CDR3 has 14 residues. Germline CDR1 SEHNR, CDR2 FQNEAQ (reference sequence). CDR3 protein: CASSLGPGLYEQYF. DNA of the CDR3: TGTGCCAGCAGCTTAGGGCCGGGTCTATACGAGCAGTACTTC.

A single count supports this clonotype. The rearrangement links TRBV24-1 to TRBJ2-5; the match to TRBD2 covers 9 bases. V lost 1 base to trimming and J lost 11 bases; unmatched junction nucleotides: 16. Per the germline V gene, CDR1 is KGHDR and CDR2 is SFDVKD. This CDR3 is built from 17 residues. CDR3 in amino acids: CATSDFGSAGGYNEQYF. The CDR3 DNA reads as TGTGCCACCAGTGATTTCGGGTCAGCGGGAGGCTACAATGAGCAGTACTTC.

The chain couples TRBV20-1 to TRBJ1-2, with D possibly TRBD1 on 6 matching bases. Germline CDR1 and CDR2: DFQATT and SNEGSKA (reference sequence). The V end was cut by 3 bases, the J end by 7 bases, with 12 bases between. This CDR3 comprises 12 residues. The CDR3 DNA reads as TGCAGTGCTAGGAGGGAAGGGGGTGGCTACACCTTC. Its protein is CSARREGGGYTF.

A few counts support this clonotype. The rearrangement uses TRBV20-1 and TRBJ1-5; no definite D call. The CDR3 has 15 residues. CDR1 is DFQATT and CDR2 is SNEGSKA in the germline V gene (reference sequence). Trimming removed 0 bases from V and 0 bases from J, with 9 bases in between. The CDR3 nucleotides are TGCAGTGCTAGAGATCGGATTCATAGCAATCAGCCCCAGCATTTT. Its protein product is CSARDRIHSNQPQHF.

This clonotype was detected a few times. The V and J genes are TRBV20-1 and TRBJ2-5, with D possibly TRBD2 on 5 matching bases. The germline gives CDR1 DFQATT, CDR2 SNEGSKA (reference sequence). Trimming shortened V by 3 bases and J by 7 bases, and 21 bases separated the two germline ends. The CDR3 is 15 amino acids. The chain's CDR3 is CSARSRLAAIWTQYF. CDR3 bases: TGCAGTGCTAGGTCCAGGCTAGCCGCCATATGGACCCAGTACTTC.

This clonotype was recorded a few times. The rearrangement joins TRBV12-3 or TRBV12-4 to TRBJ2-1; tentatively, D is TRBD1 (6 bases). The V gene lost 2 bases and the J gene lost 5 bases, with 16 bases spanning the gap. CDR3 size: 16 residues. DNA for the CDR3: TGTGCCAGCAGTTTAAGGCTACAGGGTATCGACAATGAGCAGTTCTTC. Residues: CASSLRLQGIDNEQFF.

This chain connects TRBV5-1 to TRBJ2-5, with D unclear. Trimming shortened V by 1 base and J by 5 bases, and 9 bases separated the two germline ends. Germline CDR1 reads SGHRS; CDR2 reads YFSETQ. The CDR3 is 13 amino acids. The CDR3 DNA sequence: TGCGCCAGCAGCTTGCTCCCATCGGAGACCCAGTACTTC. This sequence encodes CASSLLPSETQYF.

The V and J genes are TRBV4-1 and TRBJ1-1; 9 nucleotides line up with TRBD1. The CDR3 is 16 amino acids. With 4 bases clipped from V and 1 base from J, the junction kept 7 bases outside the gene matches. The germline CDR1 and CDR2 sequences are MGHRA and YSYEKL. CDR3 protein: CASSPKQGAGNTEAFF. The CDR3 nucleotides are TGCGCCAGCAGCCCTAAACAGGGGGCGGGGAACACTGAAGCTTTCTTT.